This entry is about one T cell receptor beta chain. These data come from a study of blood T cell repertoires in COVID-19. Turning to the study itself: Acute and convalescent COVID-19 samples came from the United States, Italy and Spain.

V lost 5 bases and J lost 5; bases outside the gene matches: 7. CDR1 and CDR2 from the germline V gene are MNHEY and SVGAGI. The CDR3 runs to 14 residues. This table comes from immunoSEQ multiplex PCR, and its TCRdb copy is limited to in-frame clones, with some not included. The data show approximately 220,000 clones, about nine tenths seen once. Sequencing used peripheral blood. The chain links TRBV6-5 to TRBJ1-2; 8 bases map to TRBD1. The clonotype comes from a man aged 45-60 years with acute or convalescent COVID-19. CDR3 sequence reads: CASSPGQAGYGYTF. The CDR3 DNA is TGTGCCAGCAGTCCGGGACAGGCTGGATATGGCTACACCTTC.